These 15 T cell receptor beta chains were sequenced from one sample in a study of PD-1 blockade in classical Hodgkin lymphoma. Autologous stem cell transplantation was followed by relapse in every patient, and brentuximab vedotin exposure varied. Repertoires were generated with immunoSEQ multiplex PCR, while TCRdb's copy carries only in-frame clones and drops some. The sample contains about 97,000 clones, around 89% of which appear only once. Sequenced here: peripheral blood mononuclear cells (PBMCs), sampled before the second cycle of nivolumab. These receptors were taken from a human donor with classical Hodgkin lymphoma.

The chain links TRBV4-2 to TRBJ1-2; possible D gene TRBD1, 5 bases. The V end lost 6 bases, the J end lost 12 bases, and 20 bases lay between the germline ends. The CDR3 has 13 amino acids. CDR1 is LGHNA, CDR2 YNFKEQ, per germline. This chain's CDR3 is CASRGTAIGGHTF. CDR3 coding DNA: TGTGCCAGCAGGGGGACGGCAATAGGAGGCCACACCTTC.

The CDR3 DNA is TGTGCCAGCAGCTTCGGACCGGGGAGTTGGGGTTCTGGGGCCAACGTCCTGACTTTC. It specifies CASSFGPGSWGSGANVLTF. The chain couples TRBV13 to TRBJ2-6; D perhaps matches TRBD2 (5 bases). The CDR3 extends over 19 amino acids. Trimming cost V 3 bases and J 1 base, with 19 bases left between them. Germline assignment: CDR1 PRHDT and CDR2 FYEKMQ (reference sequence).

The rearrangement uses TRBV6-5 and TRBJ1-2; D gene ambiguous. The V end was cut by 7 bases, the J end by 4 bases, with 16 bases between. Germline CDR1 reads MNHEY; CDR2 reads SVGAGI. The CDR3 is 14 amino acids. CDR3 loop: CASTSVSPSYGYTF. In DNA form, the CDR3 reads TGTGCCAGCACCTCTGTGTCCCCTAGCTATGGCTACACCTTC.

The CDR3 DNA reads as TGTGCCAGCAGTGATTTCCCGGGACAGGGGGAGTATGGCTACACCTTC. Protein: CASSDFPGQGEYGYTF. This sequence joins TRBV27 and TRBJ1-2; 11 bases are a match to TRBD1. The CDR3 spans 16 residues. V dropped 5 bases and J dropped 5; count of bases not matched to a gene: 10. Germline values: CDR1 MNHEY, CDR2 SMNVEV (reference sequence).

The rearrangement joins TRBV4-2 to TRBJ1-1; unclear D gene. Germline V CDR1 and CDR2: LGHNA, YNFKEQ. This CDR3 is 15 amino acids long. With 2 bases removed from V and 0 bases from J, the gap between germline ends came to 10 bases. The CDR3: CASSQTRGMNTEAFF. Here the CDR3 DNA reads TGTGCCAGCAGCCAAACGCGTGGAATGAACACTGAAGCTTTCTTT.

This rearrangement joins TRBV2 to TRBJ1-1, with 7 bases lining up with TRBD1. The CDR3 runs 14 residues. J was trimmed by 2 bases and V by 6 bases; bases with no gene match: 6. Germline V gene lookup returns CDR1 SNHLY and CDR2 FYNNEI. DNA of the CDR3: TGTGCCAGCAGGACAGGGTTTAGTAACACTGAAGCTTTCTTT. It translates to CASRTGFSNTEAFF.

The chain has TRBV11-3 and TRBJ2-2; D not resolved. The CDR3 loop spans 12 amino acids. CDR1 is SGHNT and CDR2 is YENEEA in the germline V gene. Trimming removed 6 bases at V and 5 bases at J, with 7 bases between. DNA for the CDR3: TGTGCCAGCAGTCACTGGACCGGGGAGCTGTTTTTT. It is translated as CASSHWTGELFF.

The chain joins TRBV4-2 to TRBJ1-1, with D possibly matching TRBD1 (5 bases). The CDR3 is 15 amino acids. Trimming took 0 bases from V and 5 from J, leaving 13 bases between them. Germline CDR1 is LGHNA and CDR2 is YNFKEQ. The CDR3 loop is CASSQEGGLRTEAFF. In DNA form, the CDR3 reads TGTGCCAGCAGCCAAGAGGGGGGATTGAGGACTGAAGCTTTCTTT.

This chain connects TRBV2 to TRBJ2-3, with D hard to call. Trimming cost V 3 bases and J 4 bases, with 8 bases left between them. The CDR3 covers 13 residues. The V gene's germline CDR1 is SNHLY and CDR2 FYNNEI. The CDR3 here is CASSDPLPDTQYF. In DNA form, the CDR3 reads TGTGCCAGCAGTGACCCCCTCCCAGATACGCAGTATTTT.

The J gene is TRBJ1-4, the V gene TRBV7-9; D remains ambiguous. CDR1 and CDR2 (germline): SEHNR, FQNEAQ (reference sequence). There are 15 residues in the CDR3. V was shortened by 5 bases and J by 1 base, with 11 bases between the two germline ends. Here the CDR3 reads CASSKWDGTNEKLFF. CDR3 coding DNA: TGTGCCAGCAGCAAATGGGATGGAACTAATGAAAAACTGTTTTTT.

The chain links TRBV9 to TRBJ2-3; 7 nucleotides align to TRBD2. The CDR3 loop spans 17 amino acids. Trimming at V came to 3 bases and at J to 3 bases, leaving 13 bases not matched to a gene. The V gene's germline CDR1 is SGDLS and CDR2 YYNGEE. The CDR3 nucleotides are TGTGCCAGCAGCGCCCCCCCTCCGCTACTAGCGACAGATACGCAGTATTTT. As protein: CASSAPPPLLATDTQYF.

The CDR3 loop is CASIFPQWEGADYGYTF. The CDR3 nucleotides read TGTGCCAGCATCTTCCCCCAATGGGAGGGGGCCGACTATGGCTACACCTTC. The chain recombines TRBV7-9 with TRBJ1-2; 7 bases are shared with TRBD1. V gave up 7 bases and J gave up 3 bases; unmatched junction bases: 17. Germline values: CDR1 SEHNR, CDR2 FQNEAQ (reference sequence). The CDR3 loop spans 17 amino acids.

This chain connects TRBV19 to TRBJ2-2, with a possible D match to TRBD1 (5 bases). The CDR3 consists of 15 residues. The germline V gene encodes CDR1 LNHDA and CDR2 SQIVND (reference sequence). The V and J ends lost 5 bases and 3 bases respectively, with 13 bases between them. The CDR3 sequence: CASSSYQGYTGELFF. DNA for the CDR3: TGTGCCAGTAGTTCCTATCAGGGATACACCGGGGAGCTGTTTTTT.

The rearrangement links TRBV5-4 to TRBJ1-1; no reliable D call. The CDR3 runs 13 residues. Germline V gives CDR1 SGHNT, CDR2 YYREEE (reference sequence). Trimming pared 3 bases from V and 10 bases from J, leaving 16 bases between. CDR3 protein: CASSSDSRRRAFF. The DNA of the CDR3 is TGTGCCAGCAGCTCCGATTCCCGAAGGAGAGCTTTCTTT. The full variable domain, with the rest looked up from reference TRBV5-4 and TRBJ1-1, is ETGVTQSPTHLIKTRGQQVTLRCSSQSGHNTVSWYQQALGQGPQFIFQYYREEENGRGNFPPRFSGLQFPNYSSELNVNALELDDSALYLCASSSDSRRRAFFGQGTRLTVV.

This chain joins TRBV6-1 and TRBJ2-7; no clear D gene. CDR1 MNHNS and CDR2 SASEGT come from the germline V gene. This CDR3 region has 13 residues. V was cut by 5 bases and J by 2 bases, with 10 bases left in between. CDR3 DNA sequence: TGTGCCAGCAGTTCCACAGCGACCTACGAGCAGTACTTC. Encoded protein: CASSSTATYEQYF.